The text below deals with one TCR beta chain. What it binds is unknown. Germline CDR1 is SNHLY and CDR2 is FYNNEI. The length of the CDR3 is 14 residues. V was trimmed by 5 bases and J by 8 bases, leaving 15 bases between them. These data belong to a study of breast tumors, draining lymph nodes, adjacent tissues. One entry per CDR3 protein results from TCRdb running MiXCR on the multiplex PCR reads. The table records approximately 9,100 distinct CDR3 sequences, roughly 40% of them present only once. Overall study findings and caveats: Tumor repertoires ranked between lymph nodes and nontumor tissue in diversity, with V and J gene preferences. The data were judged consistent with most tumor T cells coming from lymph node and expanding in tumor. Data only fit, rather than demonstrated, lymph node origin of most tumor T cells.

The rearrangement joins TRBV2 to TRBJ1-4; D perhaps matches TRBD1 (5 bases). This clonotype was obtained from a female donor with breast cancer. Some clones in this sample may be carry-over from other donors' samples. The source material was tumor-adjacent breast tissue. The CDR3: CASSTPTVVEKLFF. In DNA form, the CDR3 reads TGTGCCAGCAGTACCCCGACAGTGGTGGAAAAACTGTTTTTT.